The 17 T cell receptor beta chains below come from one sample, sequenced in a study of Tregs in tolerant kidney transplant recipients. Assay: immunoSEQ multiplex PCR; the TCRdb copy retains only in-frame clones and omits some. The sample holds roughly 4,000 clones; roughly three fifths are singletons and the top ten take 3.5% to 4%. These receptors' antigens are unknown. Sample: CD8+ T cells from blood cultured with allogeneic cells. These receptors were collected from a human donor in good health.

This chain links TRBV2 with TRBJ2-2; 9 nucleotides agree with TRBD2. This CDR3 has 17 amino acids. Germline CDR1 is SNHLY and CDR2 is FYNNEI. Trimming at V came to 2 bases and at J to 4 bases, leaving 8 bases not matched to a gene. CDR3 sequence: CASSELRGRGGTGELFF. In DNA form, the CDR3 reads TGTGCCAGCAGTGAATTGAGGGGGCGGGGGGGCACCGGGGAGCTGTTTTTT.

V is TRBV15 and J is TRBJ1-6; D possibly corresponds to TRBD1 (5 bases). The CDR3 is made up of 15 amino acids. Trimming removed 0 bases from V and 9 bases from J, with 12 bases in between. The germline V gene encodes CDR1 LNHNV and CDR2 YYDKDF (reference sequence). The CDR3 DNA is TGTGCCACCAGCAGAGATGGGGCCCTGGGTTCACCCCTCCACTTT. This encodes CATSRDGALGSPLHF.

This clone was counted only a few times. The chain carries TRBV5-6 and TRBJ2-7; a weak D match, TRBD1 (6 bases). CDR1 and CDR2 (germline): SGHDT, YYEEEE. There are 14 residues in the CDR3. The germline V and J ends were trimmed by 2 bases and 5 bases, with 14 bases remaining between them. The CDR3 DNA is TGTGCCAGCAGCTTTGGGCAGGGGTCGAACGAGCAGTACTTC. This encodes CASSFGQGSNEQYF. Combining the CDR3 with reference TRBV5-6 and TRBJ2-7 gives the whole variable domain DAGVTQSPTHLIKTRGQQVTLRCSPKSGHDTVSWYQQALGQGPQFIFQYYEEEERQRGNFPDRFSGHQFPNYSSELNVNALLLGDSALYLCASSFGQGSNEQYFGPGTRLTVT.

The chain employs TRBV5-4 and TRBJ2-7; 10 positions agree with TRBD2. CDR3 length: 14 residues. Trimming at V came to 3 bases and at J to 2 bases, leaving 2 bases not matched to a gene. The germline V gene has CDR1 SGHNT and CDR2 YYREEE (reference sequence). The CDR3 region is CASSSSGGPYEQYF. CDR3 DNA: TGTGCCAGCAGCTCTAGCGGGGGACCCTACGAGCAGTACTTC. The full variable domain, in which reference TRBV5-4 and TRBJ2-7 provide the parts outside the CDR3, is ETGVTQSPTHLIKTRGQQVTLRCSSQSGHNTVSWYQQALGQGPQFIFQYYREEENGRGNFPPRFSGLQFPNYSSELNVNALELDDSALYLCASSSSGGPYEQYFGPGTRLTVT.

The V and J genes are TRBV19 and TRBJ2-7; D possibly corresponds to TRBD1 (6 bases). The CDR3 sequence is 13 residues long. V lost 11 bases and J 0 bases, leaving 14 bases between the germline ends. Germline values: CDR1 LNHDA, CDR2 SQIVND (reference sequence). Written as DNA, the CDR3 is TGTGCCTCCTCGGGACAAAACTCCTACGAGCAGTACTTC. Its translation: CASSGQNSYEQYF.

V gene TRBV19 combines with J gene TRBJ1-5; no reliable D call. V was shortened by 3 bases and J by 1 base, with 13 bases between the two germline ends. Germline values: CDR1 LNHDA, CDR2 SQIVND (reference sequence). This CDR3 contains 16 residues. CDR3 region: CASSIPGVVSNQPQHF. CDR3 DNA sequence: TGTGCCAGTAGTATCCCCGGGGTAGTAAGCAATCAGCCCCAGCATTTT.

The V gene is TRBV13, the J gene TRBJ1-1, with D hard to call. The length of the CDR3 is 13 residues. V lost 3 bases, J lost 8 bases, and 13 bases lay in between. CDR1 and CDR2 (germline): PRHDT, FYEKMQ (reference sequence). CDR3 protein: CASSFDGKEEAFF. The CDR3 bases are TGTGCCAGCAGCTTTGACGGGAAGGAGGAAGCTTTCTTT.

J is TRBJ2-3 and V is TRBV14; D gene uncertain. The CDR3 is 13 amino acids. V dropped 1 base and J dropped 3 bases, with 5 bases sitting between them. Germline loops: CDR1 SGHDN, CDR2 FVKESK. The CDR3 DNA sequence: TGTGCCAGCAGCCAAGGGTGGACAGATACGCAGTATTTT. This translates into CASSQGWTDTQYF.

The rearrangement links TRBV11-3 to TRBJ1-1, with D maybe TRBD1 (5 bases). The V gene's germline CDR1 is SGHNT and CDR2 YENEEA. The CDR3 length is 13 residues. The V gene lost 5 bases and the J gene lost 5 bases, with 12 bases spanning the gap. CDR3 in DNA: TGTGCCAGCAGCGATTCAACAGGTACTGAAGCTTTCTTT. Its translation is CASSDSTGTEAFF.

The rearrangement links TRBV30 to TRBJ2-7, with D uncertain. CDR1 GTSNPN and CDR2 SVGIG come from the germline V gene (reference sequence). Trimming pared 2 bases from V and 2 bases from J, leaving 16 bases between. The CDR3 loop spans 15 amino acids. CDR3 amino acids: CAWSSKGWAPYEQYF. CDR3 DNA sequence: TGTGCCTGGAGTTCCAAGGGTTGGGCCCCCTACGAGCAGTACTTC.

The chain couples TRBV27 to TRBJ1-5; D gene ambiguous. The ends were cut back, 3 bases at V and 6 bases at J, with 12 bases in the middle. CDR1 MNHEY and CDR2 SMNVEV come from the germline V gene (reference sequence). This CDR3 is built from 14 residues. Here the CDR3 DNA reads TGTGCCAGCAGTTTTGCCGGGCAGAGTCAGCCCCAGCATTTT. It translates to CASSFAGQSQPQHF.

This clone has just a few counts. The chain joins TRBV5-4 to TRBJ2-7; maybe TRBD1 (6 bases). The CDR3 is 13 residues long. Trimming removed 3 bases from V and 2 bases from J, with 9 bases in between. The germline gives CDR1 SGHNT, CDR2 YYREEE (reference sequence). The CDR3: CASSWDNTYEQYF. The CDR3, as DNA: TGTGCCAGCAGCTGGGACAATACCTACGAGCAGTACTTC.

J is TRBJ1-2 and V is TRBV6-5, with D possibly TRBD1 on 5 matching bases. CDR1 is MNHEY, CDR2 SVGAGI, per germline. V was trimmed by 2 bases and J by 5 bases, leaving 15 bases between them. This CDR3 is built from 15 residues. CDR3 loop: CASSYRGGSGYGYTF. As DNA, the CDR3 is TGTGCCAGCAGTTACCGCGGGGGGTCCGGGTATGGCTACACCTTC.

The table lists this clone with a count of one. J is TRBJ2-3 and V is TRBV6-5; no clear D. Trimming took off 5 bases at V and 6 bases at J, with 12 bases between the two ends. The germline V gene encodes CDR1 MNHEY and CDR2 SVGAGI. The CDR3 sequence is 13 residues long. CDR3 sequence reads: CASSAWIPDTQYF. The CDR3 DNA is TGTGCCAGCAGTGCTTGGATCCCTGATACGCAGTATTTT.

This clone turned up a few times. The chain couples TRBV19 to TRBJ2-7, with a weak D call TRBD2 (5 bases). The V end lost 7 bases, the J end lost 7 bases, and 20 bases lay between the germline ends. The CDR3 extends over 14 amino acids. Germline V gene data show CDR1 as LNHDA and CDR2 as SQIVND (reference sequence). CDR3 loop: CASTPGEGLWEQYF. The CDR3 DNA is TGTGCCAGTACTCCTGGAGAGGGTTTGTGGGAGCAGTACTTC.

By share of the sample, this clone is medium-sized. The chain joins TRBV9 to TRBJ1-2; 9 nucleotides align to TRBD1. The CDR3 length is 17 residues. Germline-derived CDR1 and CDR2 are SGDLS and YYNGEE. The V segment lost 4 bases and the J segment 3 bases; nucleotides outside the gene matches: 13. The CDR3 DNA follows: TGTGCCAGCAGCCCGAGTAGAGCCGGACAGGGGCACTATGGCTACACCTTC. Its protein product is CASSPSRAGQGHYGYTF.

V usage is TRBV11-2 and J usage is TRBJ2-5, with 7 nucleotides matching TRBD1. With V trimmed by 5 bases and J by 1 base, 10 bases remained unmatched. The CDR3 sequence is 16 residues long. Germline V lookup: CDR1 SGHAT, CDR2 FQNNGV. For the CDR3, the DNA is TGTGCCAGCAGCCCCGGCGACAGGGTGTTCCAAGAGACCCAGTACTTC. This encodes CASSPGDRVFQETQYF. Full variable domain (remainder filled in from reference TRBV11-2 and TRBJ2-5): EAGVAQSPRYKIIEKRQSVAFWCNPISGHATLYWYQQILGQGPKLLIQFQNNGVVDDSQLPKDRFSAERLKGVDSTLKIQPAKLEDSAVYLCASSPGDRVFQETQYFGPGTRLLVL.